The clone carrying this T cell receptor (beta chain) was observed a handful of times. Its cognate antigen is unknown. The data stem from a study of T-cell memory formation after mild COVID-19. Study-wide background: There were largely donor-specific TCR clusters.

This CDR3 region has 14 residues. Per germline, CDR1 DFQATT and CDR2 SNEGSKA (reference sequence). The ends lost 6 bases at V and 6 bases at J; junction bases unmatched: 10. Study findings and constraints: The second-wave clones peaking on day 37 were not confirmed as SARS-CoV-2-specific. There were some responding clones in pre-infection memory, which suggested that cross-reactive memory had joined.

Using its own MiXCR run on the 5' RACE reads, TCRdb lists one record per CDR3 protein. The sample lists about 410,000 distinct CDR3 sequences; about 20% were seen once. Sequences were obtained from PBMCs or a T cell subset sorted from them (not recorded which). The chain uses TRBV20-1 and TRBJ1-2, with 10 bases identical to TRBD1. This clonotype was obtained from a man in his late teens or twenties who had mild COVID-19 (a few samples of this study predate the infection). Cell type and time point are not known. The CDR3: CSAGQDRGSDGYTF. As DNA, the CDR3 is TGCAGTGCCGGGCAGGACAGGGGGAGCGATGGCTACACCTTC.